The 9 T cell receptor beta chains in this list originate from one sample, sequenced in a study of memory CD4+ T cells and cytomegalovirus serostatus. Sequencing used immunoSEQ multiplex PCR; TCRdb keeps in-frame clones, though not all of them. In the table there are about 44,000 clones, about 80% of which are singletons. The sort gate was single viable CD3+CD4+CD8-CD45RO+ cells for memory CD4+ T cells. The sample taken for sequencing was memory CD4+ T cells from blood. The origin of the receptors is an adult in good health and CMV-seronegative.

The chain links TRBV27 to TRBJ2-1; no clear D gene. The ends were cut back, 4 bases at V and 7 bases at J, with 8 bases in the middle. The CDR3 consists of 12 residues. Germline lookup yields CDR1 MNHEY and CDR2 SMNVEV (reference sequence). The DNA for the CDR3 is TGTGCCAGCAGTTCCAAACTTAATGAGCAGTTCTTC. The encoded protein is CASSSKLNEQFF.

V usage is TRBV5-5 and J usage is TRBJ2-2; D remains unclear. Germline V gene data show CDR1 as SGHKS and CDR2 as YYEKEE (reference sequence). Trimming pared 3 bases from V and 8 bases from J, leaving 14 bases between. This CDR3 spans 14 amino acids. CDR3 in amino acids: CASSSDPYAGELFF. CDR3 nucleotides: TGTGCCAGCAGCTCGGACCCATACGCAGGGGAGCTGTTTTTT.

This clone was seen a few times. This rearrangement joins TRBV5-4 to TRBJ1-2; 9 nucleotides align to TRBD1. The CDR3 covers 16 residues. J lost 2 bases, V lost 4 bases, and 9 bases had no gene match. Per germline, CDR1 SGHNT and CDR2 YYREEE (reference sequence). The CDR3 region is CASSRTLGQGNYGYTF. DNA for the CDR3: TGTGCCAGCAGCAGGACCCTTGGACAGGGGAACTATGGCTACACCTTC.

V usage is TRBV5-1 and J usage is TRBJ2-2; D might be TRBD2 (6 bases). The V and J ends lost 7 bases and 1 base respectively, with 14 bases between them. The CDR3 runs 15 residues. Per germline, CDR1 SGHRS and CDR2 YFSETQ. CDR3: CASDDGGRNTGELFF. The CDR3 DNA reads TGCGCCAGCGACGACGGAGGGCGGAACACCGGGGAGCTGTTTTTT.

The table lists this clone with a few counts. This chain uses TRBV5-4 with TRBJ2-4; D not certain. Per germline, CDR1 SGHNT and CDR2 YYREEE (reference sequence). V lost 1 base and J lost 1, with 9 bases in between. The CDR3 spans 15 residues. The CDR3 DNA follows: TGTGCCAGCAGCTTGAGGTCAGTGGCCAAAAACATTCAGTACTTC. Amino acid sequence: CASSLRSVAKNIQYF.

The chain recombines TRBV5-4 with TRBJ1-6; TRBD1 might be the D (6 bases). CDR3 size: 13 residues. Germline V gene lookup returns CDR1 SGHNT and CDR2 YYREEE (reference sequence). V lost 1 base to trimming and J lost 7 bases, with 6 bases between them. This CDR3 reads CASSLQGNSPLHF. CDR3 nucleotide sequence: TGTGCCAGCAGCTTGCAGGGGAATTCACCCCTCCACTTT. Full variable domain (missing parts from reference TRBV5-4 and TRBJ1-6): ETGVTQSPTHLIKTRGQQVTLRCSSQSGHNTVSWYQQALGQGPQFIFQYYREEENGRGNFPPRFSGLQFPNYSSELNVNALELDDSALYLCASSLQGNSPLHFGNGTRLTVT.

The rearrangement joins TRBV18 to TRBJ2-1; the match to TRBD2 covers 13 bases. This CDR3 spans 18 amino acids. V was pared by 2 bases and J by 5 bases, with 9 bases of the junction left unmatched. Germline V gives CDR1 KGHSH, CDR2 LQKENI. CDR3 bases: TGTGCCAGCTCACCAACTGGACTAGCGGGAGCTGTAAACAATGAGCAGTTCTTC. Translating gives CASSPTGLAGAVNNEQFF.

The CDR3 DNA is TGTGCCAGCAGCTGGGACAGGATCAGCTCCTACGAGCAGTACTTC. Translation gives CASSWDRISSYEQYF. V usage is TRBV11-3 and J usage is TRBJ2-7, with 8 positions matching TRBD1. Germline V gives CDR1 SGHNT, CDR2 YENEEA. V trimming: 4 bases; J trimming: 0 bases; junction bases outside the gene matches: 5. This CDR3 has 15 residues.

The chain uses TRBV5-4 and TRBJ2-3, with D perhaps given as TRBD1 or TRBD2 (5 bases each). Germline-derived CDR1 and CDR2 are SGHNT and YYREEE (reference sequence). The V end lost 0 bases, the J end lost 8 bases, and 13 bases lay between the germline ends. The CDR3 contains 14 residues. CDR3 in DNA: TGTGCCAGCAGCTTGGGGCAGGGTGGGAGTACGCAGTATTTT. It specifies CASSLGQGGSTQYF.